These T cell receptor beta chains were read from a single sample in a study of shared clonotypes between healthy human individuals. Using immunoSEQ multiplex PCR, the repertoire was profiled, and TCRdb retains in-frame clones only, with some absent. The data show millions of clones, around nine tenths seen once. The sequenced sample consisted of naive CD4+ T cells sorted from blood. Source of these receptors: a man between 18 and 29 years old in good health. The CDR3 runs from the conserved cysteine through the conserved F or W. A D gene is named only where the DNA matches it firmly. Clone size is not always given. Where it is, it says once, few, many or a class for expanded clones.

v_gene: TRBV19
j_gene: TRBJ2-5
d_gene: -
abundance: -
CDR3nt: TGTGCCAGTAGTATCTCCGTAGACAGGCAAGAGACCCAGTACTTC
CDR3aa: CASSISVDRQETQYF

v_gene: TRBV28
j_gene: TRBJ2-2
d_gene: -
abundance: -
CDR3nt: TGTGCCAGCAGTCCCCCCGGGGTGTTGGGCACCGGGGAGCTGTTTTTT
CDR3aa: CASSPPGVLGTGELFF

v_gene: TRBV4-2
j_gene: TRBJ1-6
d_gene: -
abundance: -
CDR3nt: TGTGCCAGCAGCCAAGGGGAGGGGAGGAGCTCCTATAATTCACCCCTCCACTTT
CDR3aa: CASSQGEGRSSYNSPLHF

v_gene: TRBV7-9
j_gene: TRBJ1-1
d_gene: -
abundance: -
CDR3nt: TGTGCCAGCAGCAGCGGACAGACGAACACTGAAGCTTTCTTT
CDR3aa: CASSSGQTNTEAFF

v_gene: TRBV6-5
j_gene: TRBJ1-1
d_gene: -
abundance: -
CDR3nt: TGTGCCAGCAGTTCGACAGCGAACACTGAAGCTTTCTTT
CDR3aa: CASSSTANTEAFF

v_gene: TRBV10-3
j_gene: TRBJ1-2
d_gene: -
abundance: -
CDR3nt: TGTGCCATCAGTGAGCCCGGGGGGGGGCCCTCAGCTAACTATGGCTACACCTTC
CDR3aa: CAISEPGGGPSANYGYTF

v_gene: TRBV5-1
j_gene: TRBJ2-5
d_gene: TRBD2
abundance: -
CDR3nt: TGCGCCAGCAGCCCGGGGGGGGCCGGGGAGACCCAGTACTTC
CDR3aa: CASSPGGAGETQYF

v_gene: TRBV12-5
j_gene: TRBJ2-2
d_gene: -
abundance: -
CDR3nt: TGTGCTAGTGGTGTCAGGAGGGGACTTAAACCGAACACCGGGGAGCTGTTTTTT
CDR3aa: CASGVRRGLKPNTGELFF

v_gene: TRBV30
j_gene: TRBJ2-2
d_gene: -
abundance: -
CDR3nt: TGTGCCTGGAACAGGCCGAACACCGGGGAGCTGTTTTTT
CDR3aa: CAWNRPNTGELFF

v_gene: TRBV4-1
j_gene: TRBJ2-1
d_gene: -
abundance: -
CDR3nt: TGCGCCAGCAGCCAAGTCGGGACGGTGTACAATGAGCAGTTCTTC
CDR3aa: CASSQVGTVYNEQFF

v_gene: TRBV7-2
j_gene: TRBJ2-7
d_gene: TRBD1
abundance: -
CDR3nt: TGTGCCAGCAGCTTAGACAGGGGAGAGTACTACGAGCAGTACTTC
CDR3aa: CASSLDRGEYYEQYF

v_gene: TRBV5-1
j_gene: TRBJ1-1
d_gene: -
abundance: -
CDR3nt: TGCGCCAGCAGCTCCGGAACTCAGAACACTGAAGCTTTCTTT
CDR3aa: CASSSGTQNTEAFF

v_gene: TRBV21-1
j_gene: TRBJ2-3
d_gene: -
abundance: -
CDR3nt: TGTGCCAGCAGCAAAGTGGGGGGCTATTTTCGCACAGATACGCAGTATTTT
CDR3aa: CASSKVGGYFRTDTQYF

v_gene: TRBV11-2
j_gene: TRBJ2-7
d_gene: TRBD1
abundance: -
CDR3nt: TGTGCCAGCAGCTTCACCGGGACAGGGGGCTACGAGCAGTACTTC
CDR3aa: CASSFTGTGGYEQYF

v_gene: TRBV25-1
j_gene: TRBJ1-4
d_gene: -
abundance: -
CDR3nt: TGTGCCAGCAGTGAATCTCGGGTTTCTAATGAAAAACTGTTTTTT
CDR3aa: CASSESRVSNEKLFF

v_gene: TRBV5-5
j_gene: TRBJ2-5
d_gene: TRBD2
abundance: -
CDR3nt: TGTGCCAGCAGCTTGGGACTAGCGGGAGGGGAGGAGACCCAGTACTTC
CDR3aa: CASSLGLAGGEETQYF

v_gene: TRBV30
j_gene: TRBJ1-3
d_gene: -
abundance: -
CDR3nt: TGTGCCTGGAACGGGGGGCCACGAAACACCATATATTTT
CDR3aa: CAWNGGPRNTIYF

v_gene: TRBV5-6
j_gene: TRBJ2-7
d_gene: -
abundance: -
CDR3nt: TGTGCCAGCAGTTATCCGTCGGGCTCCTACGAGCAGTACTTC
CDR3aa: CASSYPSGSYEQYF

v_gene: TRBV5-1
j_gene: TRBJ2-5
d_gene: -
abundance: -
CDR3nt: TGCGCCAGCAGCCGCCGACAGCAAGAGACCCAGTACTTC
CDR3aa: CASSRRQQETQYF

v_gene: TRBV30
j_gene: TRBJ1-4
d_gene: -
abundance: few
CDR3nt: TGTGCCTGGAGTGTCGGAGGGGTAGGCGAAAAACTGTTTTTT
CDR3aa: CAWSVGGVGEKLFF

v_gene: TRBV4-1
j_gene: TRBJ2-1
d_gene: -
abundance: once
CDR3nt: TGCGCCAGCAAGGTGGACAGCGGATACAATGAGCAGTTCTTC
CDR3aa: CASKVDSGYNEQFF

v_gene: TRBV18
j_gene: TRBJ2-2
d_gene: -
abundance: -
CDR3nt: TGTGCCAGCCTACAGGGGAACACCGGGGAGCTGTTTTTT
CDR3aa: CASLQGNTGELFF

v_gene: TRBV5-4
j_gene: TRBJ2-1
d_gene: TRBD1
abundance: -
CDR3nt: TGTGCCAGCAGCTTGGGGGGACAGGGGGCGGGCAATGAGCAGTTCTTC
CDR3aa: CASSLGGQGAGNEQFF

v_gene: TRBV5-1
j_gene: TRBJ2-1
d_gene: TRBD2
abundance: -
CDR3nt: TGCGCCAGCAGCTCGTTTAGCGGGGATTACAATGAGCAGTTCTTC
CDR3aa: CASSSFSGDYNEQFF

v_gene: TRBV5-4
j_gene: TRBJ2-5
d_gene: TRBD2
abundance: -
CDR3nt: TGTGCCAGCAGCTCACTAGCGGGGGGCCAAGAGACCCAGTACTTC
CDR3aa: CASSSLAGGQETQYF

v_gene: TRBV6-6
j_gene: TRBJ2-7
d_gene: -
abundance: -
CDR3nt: TGTGCCAGCAGTTCCCAGGGCGAGCAGTACTTC
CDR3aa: CASSSQGEQYF

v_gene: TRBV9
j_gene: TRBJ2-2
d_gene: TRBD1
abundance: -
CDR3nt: TGTGCCAGCAGCGGAGACAGGGGAGCCGGGGAGCTGTTTTTT
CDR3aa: CASSGDRGAGELFF

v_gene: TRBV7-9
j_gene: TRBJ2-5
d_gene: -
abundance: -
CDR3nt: TGTGCCAGCAGCTTACCCCCCCATCCCCAGTACTTC
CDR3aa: CASSLPPHPQYF

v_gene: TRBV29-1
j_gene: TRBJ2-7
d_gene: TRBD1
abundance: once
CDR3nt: TGCAGCGTGCAAAGGGGGCTCGAGCAGTACTTC
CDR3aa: CSVQRGLEQYF

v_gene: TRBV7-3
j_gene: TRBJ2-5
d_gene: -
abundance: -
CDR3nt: TGTGCCAGCAGCCCAACCGGACGGAGCCAAGAGACCCAGTACTTC
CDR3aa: CASSPTGRSQETQYF

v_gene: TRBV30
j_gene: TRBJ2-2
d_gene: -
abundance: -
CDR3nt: TGTGCCTGGAGTGTTACCACCGGGGAGCTGTTTTTT
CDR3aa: CAWSVTTGELFF

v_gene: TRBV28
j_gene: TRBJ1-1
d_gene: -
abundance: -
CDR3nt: TGTGCCAGCAGACCCGACACTCTGAACACTGAAGCTTTCTTT
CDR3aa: CASRPDTLNTEAFF

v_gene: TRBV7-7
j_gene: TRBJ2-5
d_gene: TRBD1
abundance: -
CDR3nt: TGTGCTAGCAGCTTAGACAGGGTCCAAGAGACCCAGTACTTC
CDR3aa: CASSLDRVQETQYF

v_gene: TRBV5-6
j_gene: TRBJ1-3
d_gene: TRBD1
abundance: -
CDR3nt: TGTGCCAGCAGCTCGGGACAGCTAAGAAACACCATATATTTT
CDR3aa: CASSSGQLRNTIYF

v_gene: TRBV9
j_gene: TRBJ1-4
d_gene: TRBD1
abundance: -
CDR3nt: TGTGCCAGCAGCACAGGACAGGGGGCTTTCGAAAAACTGTTTTTT
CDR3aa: CASSTGQGAFEKLFF

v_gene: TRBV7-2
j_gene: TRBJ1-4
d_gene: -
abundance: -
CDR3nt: TGTGCCAGCAGCCCCGGAGGAGGTCCGTCTAATGAAAAACTGTTTTTT
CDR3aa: CASSPGGGPSNEKLFF

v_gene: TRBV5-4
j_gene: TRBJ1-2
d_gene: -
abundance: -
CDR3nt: TGTGCCAGCAGCTCCCAGGGAAACTATGGCTACACCTTC
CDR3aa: CASSSQGNYGYTF

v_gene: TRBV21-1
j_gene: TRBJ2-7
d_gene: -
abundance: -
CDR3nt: TGTGCCAGCATCCTGTCCCTCGGAAAGTACTACGAGCAGTACTTC
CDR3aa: CASILSLGKYYEQYF

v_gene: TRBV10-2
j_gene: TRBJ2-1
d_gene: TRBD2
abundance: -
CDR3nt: TGCGCCAGCAGCGGATCGAGGAGCGGGAGAGGGAATGAGCAGTTCTTC
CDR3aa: CASSGSRSGRGNEQFF

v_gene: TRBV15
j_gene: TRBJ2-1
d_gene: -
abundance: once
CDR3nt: TGTGCCACCAGCAGAGATCATTATGAGCAGTTCTTC
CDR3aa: CATSRDHYEQFF

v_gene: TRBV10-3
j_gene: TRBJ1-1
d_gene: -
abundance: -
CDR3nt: TGTGCCACGAACAAGGGGGGCGGCACTGAAGCTTTCTTT
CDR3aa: CATNKGGGTEAFF

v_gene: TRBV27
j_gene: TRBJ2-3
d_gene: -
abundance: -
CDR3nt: TGTGCCAGCAGTCTACAGGCGGTGGGGGCAGATACGCAGTATTTT
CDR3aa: CASSLQAVGADTQYF

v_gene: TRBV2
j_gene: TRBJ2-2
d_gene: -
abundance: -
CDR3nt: TGTGCCAGCAGTGGGCCAGGGCGGGACACCGGGGAGCTGTTTTTT
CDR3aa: CASSGPGRDTGELFF

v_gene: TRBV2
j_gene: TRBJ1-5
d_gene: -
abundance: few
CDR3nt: TGTGCCAGCAGTTTGGACGGTCGACAAGGGCAGCCCCAGCATTTT
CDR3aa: CASSLDGRQGQPQHF

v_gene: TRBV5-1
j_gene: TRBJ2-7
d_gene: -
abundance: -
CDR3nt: TGCGCCAGCAGCTTGGTACTCGACACCACCTACGAGCAGTACTTC
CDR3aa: CASSLVLDTTYEQYF

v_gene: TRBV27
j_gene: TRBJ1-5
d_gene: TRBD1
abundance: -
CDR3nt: TGTGCCAGCAGTTTTCGGGGGACAGCACCGAATCAGCCCCAGCATTTT
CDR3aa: CASSFRGTAPNQPQHF

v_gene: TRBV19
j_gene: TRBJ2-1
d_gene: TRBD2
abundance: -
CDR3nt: TGTGCCAGTAGAGCAGCGGGGGGCTCCTACAATGAGCAGTTCTTC
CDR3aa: CASRAAGGSYNEQFF

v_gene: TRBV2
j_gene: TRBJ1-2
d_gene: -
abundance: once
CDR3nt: TGTGCCAGCGGGCTGGGCAGTATTAACTATGGCTACACCTTC
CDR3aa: CASGLGSINYGYTF